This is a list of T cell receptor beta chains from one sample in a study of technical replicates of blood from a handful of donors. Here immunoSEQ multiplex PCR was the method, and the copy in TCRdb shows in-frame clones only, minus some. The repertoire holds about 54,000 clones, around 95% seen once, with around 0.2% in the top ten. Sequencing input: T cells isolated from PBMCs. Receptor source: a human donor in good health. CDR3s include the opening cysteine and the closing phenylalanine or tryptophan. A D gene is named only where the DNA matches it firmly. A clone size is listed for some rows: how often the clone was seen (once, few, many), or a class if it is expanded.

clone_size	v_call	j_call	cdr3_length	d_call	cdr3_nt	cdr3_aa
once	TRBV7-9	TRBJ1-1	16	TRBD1	TGTGCCAGCAGCTCTAGGGGGCGAAACCTAAACACTGAAGCTTTCTTT	CASSSRGRNLNTEAFF
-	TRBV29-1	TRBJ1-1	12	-	TGCAGCGTTGGACACAGCCTGGGAGTAGCTTTCTTT	CSVGHSLGVAFF
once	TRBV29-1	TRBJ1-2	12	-	TGCAGCGCTGCCGTAGCTAACTATGGCTACACCTTC	CSAAVANYGYTF
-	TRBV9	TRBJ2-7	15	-	TGTGCCAGCAGCGTAGGTGGCGGGCGTTCCTACGAGCAGTACTTC	CASSVGGGRSYEQYF
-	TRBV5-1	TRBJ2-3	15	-	TGCGCCAGCAGCTTTTACCTAGCGAGCCCAGATACGCAGTATTTT	CASSFYLASPDTQYF
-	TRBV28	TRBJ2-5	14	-	TGTGCCTCCTTCCGGGACTCGGTGCGGGAGACCCAGTACTTC	CASFRDSVRETQYF
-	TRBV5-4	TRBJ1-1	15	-	TGTGCCAGCAGCTCCGGGCGGGGGGGGCTATCTGAAGCTTTCTTT	CASSSGRGGLSEAFF
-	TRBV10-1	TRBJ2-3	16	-	TGCGCCAGCAGCCCTCTTTTGTGGGGCGAAGGAGATACGCAGTATTTT	CASSPLLWGEGDTQYF
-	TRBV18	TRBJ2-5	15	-	TGTGCCAGCTCACTTTTACAGGGTCAAGGAGAGACCCAGTACTTC	CASSLLQGQGETQYF
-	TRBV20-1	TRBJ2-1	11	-	TGCAGTGCTAGTGACAGGTCCGGGCAGTTCTTC	CSASDRSGQFF
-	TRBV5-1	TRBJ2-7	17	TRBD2	TGCGCCAGCAGCTACGGACTAGCGGGGGGCAACCCCTACGAGCAGTACTTC	CASSYGLAGGNPYEQYF
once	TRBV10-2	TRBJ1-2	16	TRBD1	TGCGCCAGCAGTGCAGGTGGGACAGGGAGCGACTATGGCTACACCTTC	CASSAGGTGSDYGYTF
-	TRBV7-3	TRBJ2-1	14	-	TGTGCCAGCAGCTTATTCGGAGCGAACAATGAGCAGTTCTTC	CASSLFGANNEQFF
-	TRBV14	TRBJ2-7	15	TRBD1	TGTGCCAGCAGCCAAAGACAGGGGGTTCGGGGCGAGCAGTACTTC	CASSQRQGVRGEQYF
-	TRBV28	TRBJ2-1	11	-	TGTGCCGGCGGAGAGAGCAATGAGCAGTTCTTC	CAGGESNEQFF
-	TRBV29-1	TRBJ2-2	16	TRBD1	TGCAGCGTTGAAGTGGGGACAGCCCAGAACACCGGGGAGCTGTTTTTT	CSVEVGTAQNTGELFF